This passage covers 31 T cell receptor beta chains from one sample sequenced in a study of T cell responses to AZD1222 COVID-19 vaccine. Measured with immunoSEQ multiplex PCR; TCRdb has only the in-frame clones, and not every one. The sample carries around 210,000 clones, roughly 94% recorded once. The input for sequencing was peripheral blood, taken 28 days after the second dose of the MenACWY control vaccine. The receptors shown here come from an adult who received the MenACWY meningococcal vaccine as a control.

The chain is built from TRBV7-2 and TRBJ1-5; maybe TRBD1 (5 bases). CDR1 is SGHTA, CDR2 FQGNSA, per germline. V dropped 1 base and J dropped 6 bases, with 13 bases sitting between them. This CDR3 has 15 amino acids. The CDR3 here is CASSLGRVGSQPQHF. CDR3 coding DNA: TGTGCCAGCAGCTTAGGCAGGGTGGGGAGTCAGCCCCAGCATTTT.

The V call is TRBV6-6, the J call TRBJ2-6; weak D call: TRBD2 (6 bases). Germline V CDR1 and CDR2: MNHNY, SVGAGI (reference sequence). The CDR3 runs 17 residues. The ends were cut back, 5 bases at V and 1 base at J, with 15 bases in the middle. CDR3 nucleotide sequence: TGTGCCAGCAGTAGATACGGGGGTCGGTCTGGGGCCAACGTCCTGACTTTC. It encodes CASSRYGGRSGANVLTF.

CDR3: CASSLGSSTDTQYF. The CDR3 DNA is TGTGCCAGCAGTTTGGGGTCTAGCACAGATACGCAGTATTTT. This chain uses TRBV28 with TRBJ2-3, with unresolved D. The V end lost 3 bases, the J end lost 0 bases, and 7 bases lay between the germline ends. In germline, CDR1 is MDHEN, CDR2 SYDVKM. The CDR3 runs 14 residues. Using reference TRBV28 and TRBJ2-3 for the parts outside the CDR3, the full variable domain is DVKVTQSSRYLVKRTGEKVFLECVQDMDHENMFWYRQDPGLGLRLIYFSYDVKMKEKGDIPEGYSVSREKKERFSLILESASTNQTSMYLCASSLGSSTDTQYFGPGTRLTVL.

V usage is TRBV6-5 and J usage is TRBJ2-1; 11 bases are shared with TRBD2. Germline V CDR1 and CDR2: MNHEY, SVGAGI. This CDR3 is 15 amino acids long. After removal of 5 bases from V and 2 bases from J, the junction contained 2 bases not matched to a gene. CDR3 nucleotides: TGTGCCAGCAGTCTAGCGGGAGGCACCTACAATGAGCAGTTCTTC. It codes for CASSLAGGTYNEQFF.

The chain links TRBV6-5 to TRBJ1-2; a weak D match, TRBD1 (5 bases). Germline-derived CDR1 and CDR2 are MNHEY and SVGAGI. The V end lost 6 bases, the J end lost 0 bases, and 8 bases lay between the germline ends. The CDR3 consists of 13 residues. CDR3 in DNA: TGTGCCAGCAGACAGGCCACTAACTATGGCTACACCTTC. Translated, it gives CASRQATNYGYTF.

The genes are TRBV5-3 and TRBJ2-7; D is undetermined. TRBV5-3 is known as an ORF, though its function is uncertain. The CDR3 runs 14 residues. V was cut by 0 bases and J by 2 bases, with 9 bases left in between. The CDR3, as DNA: TGTGCCAGAAGCTTGGGTCGGACCCCCTACGAGCAGTACTTC. Encoded protein: CARSLGRTPYEQYF.

The DNA of the CDR3 is TGCGCCAGCAGCCAAGATGCACAGGGAAACTATGGCTACACCTTC. It is translated as CASSQDAQGNYGYTF. The chain is built from TRBV4-1 and TRBJ1-2; a weak D match, TRBD1 (6 bases). Germline V gene data show CDR1 as MGHRA and CDR2 as YSYEKL. CDR3 length: 15 amino acids. V gave up 0 bases and J gave up 2 bases, with 10 bases separating them.

The chain joins TRBV9 to TRBJ2-2, with a weak D call TRBD2 (6 bases). Germline values: CDR1 SGDLS, CDR2 YYNGEE. V lost 0 bases and J lost 3, with 12 bases in between. CDR3 length: 16 residues. CDR3 in DNA: TGTGCCAGCAGCGTAGGGACTACCGGCTACACCGGGGAGCTGTTTTTT. This sequence encodes CASSVGTTGYTGELFF.

Turning to this clone: Other nucleotide sequences from this sample produce the same CDR3. This chain uses TRBV24-1 with TRBJ1-1; D is uncertain. This CDR3 has 12 residues. The germline CDR1 and CDR2 sequences are KGHDR and SFDVKD. Trimming took off 4 bases at V and 5 bases at J, with 7 bases between the two ends. The CDR3 loop reads CATSDAGTEAFF. The CDR3 DNA follows: TGTGCCACCAGTGACGCGGGTACTGAAGCTTTCTTT.

The genes are TRBV9 and TRBJ1-2; D is uncertain. CDR3 size: 14 residues. Looked up from germline, CDR1 is SGDLS and CDR2 is YYNGEE. V gave up 4 bases and J gave up 2 bases, with 12 bases separating them. CDR3 loop: CASSLAGYNYGYTF. CDR3 DNA: TGTGCCAGCAGCCTAGCCGGTTACAACTATGGCTACACCTTC.

CDR3 region: CATSRDRRVGQPQHF. The CDR3 DNA reads TGTGCCACATCCCGGGACAGGAGAGTGGGTCAGCCCCAGCATTTT. The genes are TRBV19 and TRBJ1-5, with 8 bases identical to TRBD1. The V and J ends lost 10 bases and 6 bases, in that order; junction bases with no gene match: 14. Germline V gene data show CDR1 as LNHDA and CDR2 as SQIVND (reference sequence). The CDR3 has 15 amino acids.

This clone was seen just once. The J gene is TRBJ1-1, the V gene TRBV5-1; possibly TRBD1 for D (6 bases). This CDR3 has 14 amino acids. V was trimmed by 3 bases and J by 1 base, leaving 10 bases between them. Germline V gives CDR1 SGHRS, CDR2 YFSETQ. CDR3 DNA sequence: TGCGCCAGCAGCTCGGACAGTGGGAACACTGAAGCTTTCTTT. It yields the protein CASSSDSGNTEAFF.

This CDR3 is CASSSPDRGYGYTF. As DNA, the CDR3 is TGTGCCAGCTCATCCCCTGACAGGGGATATGGCTACACCTTC. The chain has TRBV18 and TRBJ1-2, with 8 nucleotides matching TRBD1. The CDR3 length is 14 residues. Per germline, CDR1 KGHSH and CDR2 LQKENI. V lost 5 bases to trimming and J lost 5 bases; unmatched junction nucleotides: 7. Full variable domain (remainder filled in from reference TRBV18 and TRBJ1-2): NAGVMQNPRHLVRRRGQEARLRCSPMKGHSHVYWYRQLPEEGLKFMVYLQKENIIDESGMPKERFSAEFPKEGPSILRIQQVVRGDSAAYFCASSSPDRGYGYTFGSGTRLTVV.

This chain connects TRBV9 to TRBJ1-2, with TRBD1 as a possible D gene (6 bases). CDR3 size: 14 residues. Trimming pared 5 bases from V and 4 bases from J, leaving 15 bases between. Germline lookup yields CDR1 SGDLS and CDR2 YYNGEE. This chain's CDR3 is CASSKGGRGYGYTF. The CDR3 DNA reads TGTGCCAGCAGTAAGGGGGGCAGAGGCTATGGCTACACCTTC.

The CDR3 loop reads CASSPPRGNTGELFF. For the CDR3, the DNA is TGTGCCAGCAGCCCCCCTCGGGGAAACACCGGGGAGCTGTTTTTT. V is TRBV3-1 (or the pseudogene TRBV3-2) and J is TRBJ2-2, with D perhaps matching TRBD2 (5 bases). The germline CDR1 and CDR2 sequences are LGHDT and YNNKEL (reference sequence). This CDR3 has 15 amino acids. V lost 4 bases and J 2 bases, leaving 11 bases between the germline ends.

The chain has TRBV3-1 (or the pseudogene TRBV3-2) and TRBJ2-7, with 10 positions matching TRBD1. J gave up 4 bases and V 2 bases, and 2 bases lay outside the gene matches. CDR1 and CDR2 from the germline V gene are LGHDT and YNNKEL (reference sequence). CDR3 length: 14 residues. The CDR3 DNA is TGTGCCAGCAGCCAAAGGGACAGGGGTTACGAGCAGTACTTC. Its translation is CASSQRDRGYEQYF.

J is TRBJ1-6 and V is TRBV7-2, with 7 positions matching TRBD1. Germline V lookup: CDR1 SGHTA, CDR2 FQGNSA. The CDR3 consists of 15 residues. Trimming at V came to 5 bases and at J to 9 bases, leaving 10 bases not matched to a gene. The CDR3 bases are TGTGCCAGCAGCCCATCGGACAGGTCACGTTCACCCCTCCACTTT. The encoded protein is CASSPSDRSRSPLHF.

The chain has TRBV7-2 and TRBJ1-1, with D maybe TRBD1 (6 bases). CDR3 length: 13 residues. The V end lost 1 base, the J end lost 4 bases, and 7 bases lay between the germline ends. Germline V gives CDR1 SGHTA, CDR2 FQGNSA. CDR3 sequence (DNA): TGTGCCAGCAGCTTAGGAGGGGGCACTGAAGCTTTCTTT. As protein: CASSLGGGTEAFF.

V is TRBV19 and J is TRBJ1-5, with 7 bases matching TRBD1. The CDR3 length is 15 residues. The V gene end was trimmed by 6 bases and the J gene end by 1 base; junction bases not matched to a gene: 6. CDR1 and CDR2 from the germline V gene are LNHDA and SQIVND (reference sequence). CDR3 coding DNA: TGTGCCAGTAGCCTGACAGGGTGGAGCAATCAGCCCCAGCATTTT. Encoded protein: CASSLTGWSNQPQHF.

The CDR3 sequence: CASSLAGRVREQYF. The CDR3 region has the DNA TGTGCCAGCAGTTTGGCCGGGAGAGTCCGCGAGCAGTACTTC. The V call is TRBV27, the J call TRBJ2-7; a weak D match, TRBD2 (6 bases). Germline V gives CDR1 MNHEY, CDR2 SMNVEV (reference sequence). Trimming cost V 3 bases and J 6 bases, with 15 bases left between them. The CDR3 sequence is 14 residues long.

This chain connects TRBV7-2 to TRBJ2-3, with 8 bases fitting TRBD2. CDR3 length: 15 residues. V was clipped by 1 base and J by 2 bases; unmatched bases: 2. Germline loops: CDR1 SGHTA, CDR2 FQGNSA. The CDR3 protein is CASSLGGGNTDTQYF. The CDR3 DNA follows: TGTGCCAGCAGCTTAGGCGGGGGGAACACAGATACGCAGTATTTT.

V gene TRBV3-1 (or the pseudogene TRBV3-2) combines with J gene TRBJ1-1; no firm D call. CDR1 is LGHDT and CDR2 is YNNKEL in the germline V gene (reference sequence). The CDR3 spans 14 residues. Trimming pared 1 base from V and 4 bases from J, leaving 10 bases between. The CDR3 reads CASSQVLRATEAFF. The CDR3 DNA is TGTGCCAGCAGCCAAGTCCTAAGGGCCACTGAAGCTTTCTTT.

The chain is built from TRBV19 and TRBJ1-2; a possible D gene is TRBD1 (6 bases). Per germline, CDR1 LNHDA and CDR2 SQIVND (reference sequence). CDR3 length: 12 residues. Trimming stripped 6 bases from V and 7 bases from J, with 12 bases between. The CDR3 DNA sequence: TGTGCCAGTAGACAGGGCGTTTTTGGCTACACCTTC. It is translated as CASRQGVFGYTF. Combining the CDR3 with reference TRBV19 and TRBJ1-2 gives the whole variable domain DGGITQSPKYLFRKEGQNVTLSCEQNLNHDAMYWYRQDPGQGLRLIYYSQIVNDFQKGDIAEGYSVSREKKESFPLTVTSAQKNPTAFYLCASRQGVFGYTFGSGTRLTVV.

The V and J genes are TRBV6-5 and TRBJ1-2; D is perhaps TRBD1 (6 bases). The V gene's germline CDR1 is MNHEY and CDR2 SVGAGI. Deletions cut 4 bases from V and 8 bases from J, with 23 bases between. The CDR3 sequence is 16 residues long. CDR3 sequence (DNA): TGTGCCAGCAGTTCCCTCCAAACAGGGAGGGTAGACGGCTACACCTTC. Its translation is CASSSLQTGRVDGYTF.

Written as DNA, the CDR3 is TGTGCCAGCAGCTCCGGGGACGGTTATTCCTACGAGCAGTACTTC. This sequence encodes CASSSGDGYSYEQYF. The chain combines TRBV5-8 with TRBJ2-7; either TRBD1 or TRBD2 may supply D (5 bases each). V lost 3 bases and J 1 base, leaving 14 bases between the germline ends. The CDR3 loop spans 15 amino acids. Germline CDR1 is SGHTS and CDR2 is YDEGEE.

The chain combines TRBV7-2 with TRBJ1-6, with 7 bases fitting TRBD1. Germline V gene data show CDR1 as SGHTA and CDR2 as FQGNSA. V lost 2 bases and J lost 4; bases outside the gene matches: 11. The CDR3 is made up of 18 amino acids. The CDR3 DNA reads as TGTGCCAGCAGCTTAAAAAGCGGAGGGGGACAGTATAATTCACCCCTCCACTTT. The encoded protein is CASSLKSGGGQYNSPLHF.

The V gene is TRBV2, the J gene TRBJ1-1; 7 nucleotides match TRBD1. The trim removed 4 bases at V and 5 bases at J, leaving 4 bases unmatched. The CDR3 covers 13 residues. Per the germline V gene, CDR1 is SNHLY and CDR2 is FYNNEI. The CDR3: CASSGTGVTEAFF. The CDR3 DNA follows: TGTGCCAGCAGTGGTACAGGGGTGACTGAAGCTTTCTTT.

The genes are TRBV12-3 or TRBV12-4 and TRBJ2-3; D call uncertain. Trimming stripped 4 bases from V and 6 bases from J, with 8 bases between. The CDR3 runs 12 residues. CDR3 coding DNA: TGTGCCAGCAGTTCCGAGGAGGATACGCAGTATTTT. Translated, it gives CASSSEEDTQYF.

This chain's CDR3 is CASSLALYYGYTF. CDR3 nucleotide sequence: TGTGCCAGCAGCTTAGCGCTCTACTATGGCTACACCTTC. The chain couples TRBV7-2 to TRBJ1-2; D gene uncertain. The germline V and J ends were trimmed by 0 bases and 3 bases, with 5 bases remaining between them. Germline loops: CDR1 SGHTA, CDR2 FQGNSA. CDR3 size: 13 residues.

The J gene is TRBJ2-2, the V gene TRBV10-3; 9 bases align to TRBD1. In germline, CDR1 is ENHRY, CDR2 SYGVKD. V shed 6 bases and J 10 bases; nucleotides not matched to a gene: 9. This CDR3 is built from 14 residues. CDR3 residues: CAIRGTGTSSELFF. CDR3 in DNA: TGTGCCATCAGGGGGACAGGGACCTCCTCGGAGCTGTTTTTT.

As to this clone: This sample also contains other DNA sequences that code for the same CDR3. The chain joins TRBV10-3 to TRBJ1-2; no reliable D call. Germline V lookup: CDR1 ENHRY, CDR2 SYGVKD. The CDR3 is 12 amino acids. The ends were cut back, 2 bases at V and 2 bases at J, with 3 bases in the middle. Here the CDR3 DNA reads TGTGCCATCAGTGAGGGCAACTATGGCTACACCTTC. Residues: CAISEGNYGYTF.